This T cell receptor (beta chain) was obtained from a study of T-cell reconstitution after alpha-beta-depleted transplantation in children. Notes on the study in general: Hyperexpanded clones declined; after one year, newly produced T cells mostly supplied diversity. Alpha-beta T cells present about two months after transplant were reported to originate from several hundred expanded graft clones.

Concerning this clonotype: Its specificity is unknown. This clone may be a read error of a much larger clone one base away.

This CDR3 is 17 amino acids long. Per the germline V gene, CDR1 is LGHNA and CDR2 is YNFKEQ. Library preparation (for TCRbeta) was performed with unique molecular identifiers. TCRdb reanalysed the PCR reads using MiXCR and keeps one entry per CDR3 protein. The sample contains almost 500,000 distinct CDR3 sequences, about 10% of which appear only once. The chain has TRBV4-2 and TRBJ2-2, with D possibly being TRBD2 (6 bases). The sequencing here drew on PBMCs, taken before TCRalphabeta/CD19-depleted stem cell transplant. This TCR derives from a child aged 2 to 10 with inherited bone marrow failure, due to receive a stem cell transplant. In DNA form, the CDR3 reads TGTGCCTGCAGCCAAGATTACTTGGGGGGATACACCGGGGAGCTGTTTTTT. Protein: CACSQDYLGGYTGELFF.